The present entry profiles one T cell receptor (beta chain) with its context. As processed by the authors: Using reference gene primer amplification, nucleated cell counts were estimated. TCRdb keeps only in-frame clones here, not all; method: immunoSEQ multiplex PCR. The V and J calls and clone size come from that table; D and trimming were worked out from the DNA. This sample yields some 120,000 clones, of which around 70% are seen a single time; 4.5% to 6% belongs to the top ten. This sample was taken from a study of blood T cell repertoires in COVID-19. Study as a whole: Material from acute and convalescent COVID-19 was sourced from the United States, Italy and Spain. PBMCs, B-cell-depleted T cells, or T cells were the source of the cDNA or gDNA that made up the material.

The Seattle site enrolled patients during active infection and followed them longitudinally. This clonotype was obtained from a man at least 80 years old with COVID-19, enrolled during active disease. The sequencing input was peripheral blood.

The CDR3 region is CASSLLGLAGGGSYNEQFF. The CDR3 region has the DNA TGTGCCAGCAGCTTGTTGGGACTAGCGGGAGGTGGTTCCTACAATGAGCAGTTCTTC. V is TRBV5-4 and J is TRBJ2-1; 15 nucleotides agree with TRBD2. Germline lookup yields CDR1 SGHNT and CDR2 YYREEE (reference sequence). This CDR3 is 19 amino acids long. The V and J ends lost 1 base and 1 base, in that order; junction bases with no gene match: 6.